One sample yielded the 7 T cell receptor beta chains listed below, sequenced in a study of T cells after posttransplantation cyclophosphamide. Cyclophosphamide on days +3 and +4 followed busulfan-fludarabine conditioning and a marrow graft. Method: immunoSEQ multiplex PCR; TCRdb's copy keeps in-frame clones and lacks some. The data hold more than 1,500 clones, with 67% observed a single time. The specimen comprised CD8+ T cells sorted from PBMCs, sampled after allogeneic stem cell transplant with posttransplant cyclophosphamide. The receptors were gathered from a young adult male patient who received an allogeneic stem cell transplant from a related donor, was CMV-positive, and had acute GVHD only. Some T cells may have come from the graft donor.

The table lists this clone with a few counts. V usage is TRBV7-8 and J usage is TRBJ1-1; possibly TRBD1 for D (5 bases). V gave up 3 bases and J gave up 4 bases, with 9 bases separating them. The CDR3 has 13 residues. Per the germline V gene, CDR1 is SGHVS and CDR2 is FQNEAQ. The DNA for the CDR3 is TGTGCCAGCAGCTTCGGGGGTCTCACTGAAGCTTTCTTT. Protein product: CASSFGGLTEAFF.

The chain uses TRBV15 and TRBJ1-2; TRBD1 agrees at 10 bases. Germline V lookup: CDR1 LNHNV, CDR2 YYDKDF (reference sequence). V shed 0 bases and J 5 bases; nucleotides not matched to a gene: 6. The CDR3 length is 16 residues. The CDR3 sequence is CATSRESGTGVYGYTF. CDR3 nucleotide sequence: TGTGCCACCAGCAGAGAGAGCGGGACAGGGGTTTATGGCTACACCTTC.

Notes on this clone: Other DNA sequences from this sample encode an identical CDR3 as well. The gene calls are TRBV7-2 and TRBJ2-1, with 11 bases fitting TRBD2. The ends lost 3 bases at V and 0 bases at J; junction bases unmatched: 4. This CDR3 region has 17 residues. The germline CDR1 and CDR2 sequences are SGHTA and FQGNSA. CDR3: CASSFPSGGTSYNEQFF. The CDR3 DNA follows: TGTGCCAGCAGCTTTCCTAGCGGGGGGACCTCCTACAATGAGCAGTTCTTC.

This clone was seen a few times. The J gene is TRBJ1-1, the V gene TRBV9, with 8 positions matching TRBD1. Germline V gene data show CDR1 as SGDLS and CDR2 as YYNGEE. The trim removed 4 bases at V and 4 bases at J, leaving 9 bases unmatched. This CDR3 spans 15 amino acids. The CDR3 DNA follows: TGTGCCAGCAGCTCGATTAAGACAGGGGCCACTGAAGCTTTCTTT. As protein: CASSSIKTGATEAFF. The full variable domain, rest sourced from reference TRBV9 and TRBJ1-1, is DSGVTQTPKHLITATGQRVTLRCSPRSGDLSVYWYQQSLDQGLQFLIQYYNGEERAKGNILERFSAQQFPDLHSELNLSSLELGDSALYFCASSSIKTGATEAFFGQGTRLTVV.

This clone has just a few counts. This may stem from a read error, because a much larger clone lies one nucleotide away. The rearrangement joins TRBV5-1 to TRBJ2-7; D possibly corresponds to TRBD1 (5 bases). Germline V gives CDR1 SGHRS, CDR2 YFSETQ. The CDR3 runs 16 residues. The CDR3 coding sequence is TGCGCCAGCAGCTTGGCGCAGGGAACTTCCTCCTACGGGCAGTACTTC. Encoded protein: CASSLAQGTSSYGQYF.

This clone is hyperexpanded in the sample. The V gene is TRBV14, the J gene TRBJ2-1; TRBD2 is a possible D gene (5 bases). Trimming took off 0 bases at V and 10 bases at J, with 16 bases between the two ends. This CDR3 is 15 amino acids long. Germline CDR1 reads SGHDN; CDR2 reads FVKESK. The CDR3 sequence is CASSQDWERLGEQFF. CDR3 DNA sequence: TGTGCCAGCAGCCAAGATTGGGAGCGCTTAGGGGAGCAGTTCTTC.

J is TRBJ1-5 and V is TRBV5-1; a possible D gene is TRBD1 (6 bases). The CDR3 loop spans 15 amino acids. Germline CDR1 is SGHRS and CDR2 is YFSETQ. Between the trimmed V and J ends, which lost 0 bases and 2 bases, there was a span of 9 bases. The CDR3 is CASSLGTVGNQPQHF. As DNA, the CDR3 is TGCGCCAGCAGCTTGGGGACAGTGGGCAATCAGCCCCAGCATTTT.